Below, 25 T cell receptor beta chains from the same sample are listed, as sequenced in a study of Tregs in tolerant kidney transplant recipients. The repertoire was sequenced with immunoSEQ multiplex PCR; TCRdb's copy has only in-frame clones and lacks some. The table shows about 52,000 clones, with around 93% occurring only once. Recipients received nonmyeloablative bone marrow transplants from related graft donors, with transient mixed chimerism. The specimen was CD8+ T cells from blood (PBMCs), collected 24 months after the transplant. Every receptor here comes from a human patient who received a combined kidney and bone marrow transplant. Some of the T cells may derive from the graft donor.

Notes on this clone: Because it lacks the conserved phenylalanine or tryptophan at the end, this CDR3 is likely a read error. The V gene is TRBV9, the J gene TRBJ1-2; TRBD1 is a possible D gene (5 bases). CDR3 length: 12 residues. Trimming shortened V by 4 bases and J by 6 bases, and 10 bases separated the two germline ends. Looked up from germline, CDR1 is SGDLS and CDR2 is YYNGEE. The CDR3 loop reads CASSFRGDGYTL. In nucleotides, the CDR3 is TGTGCCAGCAGCTTCCGGGGGGATGGCTACACCCTC.

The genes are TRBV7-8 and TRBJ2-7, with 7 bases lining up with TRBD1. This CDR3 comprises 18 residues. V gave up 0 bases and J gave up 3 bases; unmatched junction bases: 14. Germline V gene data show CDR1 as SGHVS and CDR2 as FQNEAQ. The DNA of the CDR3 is TGTGCCAGCAGCTTAGCTGTAATTACAGGGGCACCAGGCTACGAGCAGTACTTC. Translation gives CASSLAVITGAPGYEQYF.

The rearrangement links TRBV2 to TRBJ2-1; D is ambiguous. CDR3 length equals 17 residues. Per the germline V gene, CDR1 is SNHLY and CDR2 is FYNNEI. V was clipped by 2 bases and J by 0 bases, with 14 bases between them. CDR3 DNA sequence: TGTGCCAGCAGTGAATATGGATCAGCTAGCTCCTACAATGAGCAGTTCTTC. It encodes CASSEYGSASSYNEQFF.

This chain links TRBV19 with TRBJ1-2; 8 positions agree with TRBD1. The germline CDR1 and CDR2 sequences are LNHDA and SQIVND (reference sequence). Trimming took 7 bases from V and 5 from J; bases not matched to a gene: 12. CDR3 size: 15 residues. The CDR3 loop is CASMGRGRKVYGYTF. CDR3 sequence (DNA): TGTGCCAGTATGGGCAGGGGGCGCAAAGTGTATGGCTACACCTTC. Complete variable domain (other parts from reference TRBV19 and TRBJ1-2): DGGITQSPKYLFRKEGQNVTLSCEQNLNHDAMYWYRQDPGQGLRLIYYSQIVNDFQKGDIAEGYSVSREKKESFPLTVTSAQKNPTAFYLCASMGRGRKVYGYTFGSGTRLTVV.

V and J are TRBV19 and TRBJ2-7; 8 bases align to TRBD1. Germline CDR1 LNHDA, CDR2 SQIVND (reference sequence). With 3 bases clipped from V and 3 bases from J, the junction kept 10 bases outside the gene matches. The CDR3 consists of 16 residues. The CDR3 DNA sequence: TGTGCCAGTAGTATGGGGACAGGCGCCCCTTACTACGAGCAGTACTTC. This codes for CASSMGTGAPYYEQYF.

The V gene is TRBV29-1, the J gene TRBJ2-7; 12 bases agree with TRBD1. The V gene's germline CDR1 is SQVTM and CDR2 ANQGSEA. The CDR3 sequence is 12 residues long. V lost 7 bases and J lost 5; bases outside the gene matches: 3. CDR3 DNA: TGCAGCGCCGGGACAGGGGGCCACGAGCAGTACTTC. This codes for CSAGTGGHEQYF.

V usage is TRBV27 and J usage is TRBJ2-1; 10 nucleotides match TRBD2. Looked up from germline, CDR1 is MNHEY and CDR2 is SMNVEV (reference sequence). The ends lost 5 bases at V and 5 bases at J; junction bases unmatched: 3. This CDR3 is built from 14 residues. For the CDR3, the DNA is TGTGCCAGCAGTGATCTAGCGGGGGACAATGAGCAGTTCTTC. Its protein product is CASSDLAGDNEQFF.

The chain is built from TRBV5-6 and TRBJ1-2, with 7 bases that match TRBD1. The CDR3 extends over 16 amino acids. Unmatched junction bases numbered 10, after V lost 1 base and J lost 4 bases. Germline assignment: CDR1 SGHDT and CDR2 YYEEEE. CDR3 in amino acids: CASSLKDWDRFYGYTF. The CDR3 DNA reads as TGTGCCAGCAGCTTGAAAGATTGGGACAGATTCTATGGCTACACCTTC.

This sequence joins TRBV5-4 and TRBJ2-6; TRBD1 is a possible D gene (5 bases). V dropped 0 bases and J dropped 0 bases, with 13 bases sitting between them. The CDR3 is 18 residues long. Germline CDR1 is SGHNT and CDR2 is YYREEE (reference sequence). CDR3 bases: TGTGCCAGCAGCTTGGTGGCAGGGATAAGCTCTGGGGCCAACGTCCTGACTTTC. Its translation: CASSLVAGISSGANVLTF.

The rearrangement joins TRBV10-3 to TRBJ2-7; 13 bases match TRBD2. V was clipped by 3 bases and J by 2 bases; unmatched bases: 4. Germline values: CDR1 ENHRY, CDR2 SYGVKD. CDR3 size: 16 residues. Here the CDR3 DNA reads TGTGCCATCAGTGACCCGGGACTAGCGGGAACCTACGAGCAGTACTTC. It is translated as CAISDPGLAGTYEQYF.

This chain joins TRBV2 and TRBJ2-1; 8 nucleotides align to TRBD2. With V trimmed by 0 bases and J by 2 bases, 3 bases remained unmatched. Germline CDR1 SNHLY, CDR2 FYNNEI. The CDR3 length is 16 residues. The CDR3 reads CASSEAGGAPYNEQFF. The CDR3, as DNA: TGTGCCAGCAGTGAAGCCGGGGGGGCCCCCTACAATGAGCAGTTCTTC.

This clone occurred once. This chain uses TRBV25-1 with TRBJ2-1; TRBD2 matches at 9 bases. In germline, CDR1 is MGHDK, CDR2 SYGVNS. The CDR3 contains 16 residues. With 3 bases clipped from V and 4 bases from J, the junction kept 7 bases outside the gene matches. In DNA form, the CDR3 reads TGTGCCAGCAGTGATTTAGCGGGAGAGGGTTACAATGAGCAGTTCTTC. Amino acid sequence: CASSDLAGEGYNEQFF. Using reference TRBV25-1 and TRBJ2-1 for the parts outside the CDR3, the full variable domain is EADIYQTPRYLVIGTGKKITLECSQTMGHDKMYWYQQDPGMELHLIHYSYGVNSTEKGDLSSESTVSRIRTEHFPLTLESARPSHTSQYLCASSDLAGEGYNEQFFGPGTRLTVL.

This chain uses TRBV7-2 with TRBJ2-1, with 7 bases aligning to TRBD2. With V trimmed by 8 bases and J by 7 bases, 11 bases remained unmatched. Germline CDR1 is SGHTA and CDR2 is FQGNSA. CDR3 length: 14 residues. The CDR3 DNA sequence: TGTGCCAGCGGAGGCGGGGGTTCCCTAAATGAGCAGTTCTTC. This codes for CASGGGGSLNEQFF. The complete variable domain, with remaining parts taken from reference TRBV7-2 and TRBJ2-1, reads GAGVSQSPSNKVTEKGKDVELRCDPISGHTALYWYRQSLGQGLEFLIYFQGNSAPDKSGLPSDRFSAERTGGSVSTLTIQRTQQEDSAVYLCASGGGGSLNEQFFGPGTRLTVL.

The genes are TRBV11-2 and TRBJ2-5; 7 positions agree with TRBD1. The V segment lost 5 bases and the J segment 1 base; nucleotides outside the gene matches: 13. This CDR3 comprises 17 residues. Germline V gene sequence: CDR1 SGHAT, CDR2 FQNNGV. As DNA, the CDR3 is TGTGCCAGCAGCGGTCCGGGACAGATAGAGATCCAAGAGACCCAGTACTTC. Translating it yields CASSGPGQIEIQETQYF. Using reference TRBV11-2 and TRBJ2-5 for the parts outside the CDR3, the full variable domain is EAGVAQSPRYKIIEKRQSVAFWCNPISGHATLYWYQQILGQGPKLLIQFQNNGVVDDSQLPKDRFSAERLKGVDSTLKIQPAKLEDSAVYLCASSGPGQIEIQETQYFGPGTRLLVL.

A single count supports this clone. The CDR3 DNA follows: TGTGCCAGTTCCAGTGTTGGTTTGTACAGGGGAAAGTTTGGGGACTATGGCTACACCTTC. Protein sequence: CASSSVGLYRGKFGDYGYTF. V and J are TRBV19 and TRBJ1-2; 7 bases align to TRBD1. There are 20 residues in the CDR3. Germline V gives CDR1 LNHDA, CDR2 SQIVND (reference sequence). V dropped 8 bases and J dropped 3; count of bases not matched to a gene: 27.

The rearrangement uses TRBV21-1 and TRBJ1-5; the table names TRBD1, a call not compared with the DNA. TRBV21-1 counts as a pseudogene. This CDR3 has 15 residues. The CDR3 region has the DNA TGTGCCAGCAGCACACCGGGACAGGAAAATCAGCCCCAGCATTTT. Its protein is CASSTPGQENQPQHF.

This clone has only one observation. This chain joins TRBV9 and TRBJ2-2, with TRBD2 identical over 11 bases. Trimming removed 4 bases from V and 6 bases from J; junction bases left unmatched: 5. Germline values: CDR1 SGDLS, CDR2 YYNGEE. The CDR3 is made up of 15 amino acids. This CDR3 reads CASSQASGGSGELFF. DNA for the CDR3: TGTGCCAGCAGCCAGGCTAGCGGGGGGTCCGGGGAGCTGTTTTTT.

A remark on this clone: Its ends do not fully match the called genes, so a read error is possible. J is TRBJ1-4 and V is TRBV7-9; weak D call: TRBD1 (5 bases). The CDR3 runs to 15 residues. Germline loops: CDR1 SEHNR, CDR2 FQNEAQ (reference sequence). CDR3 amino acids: CASRLVGLTNEKLFF. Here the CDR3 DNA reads TGTGCCAGCAGATTAGTGGGGCTGACTAATGAAAAACTGTTTTTT.

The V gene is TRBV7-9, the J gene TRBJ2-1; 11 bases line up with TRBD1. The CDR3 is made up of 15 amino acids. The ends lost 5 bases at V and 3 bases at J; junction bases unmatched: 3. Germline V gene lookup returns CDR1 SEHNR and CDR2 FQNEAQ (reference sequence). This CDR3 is CASSAGTGGYNEQFF. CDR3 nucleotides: TGTGCCAGCAGCGCCGGGACAGGGGGCTACAATGAGCAGTTCTTC.

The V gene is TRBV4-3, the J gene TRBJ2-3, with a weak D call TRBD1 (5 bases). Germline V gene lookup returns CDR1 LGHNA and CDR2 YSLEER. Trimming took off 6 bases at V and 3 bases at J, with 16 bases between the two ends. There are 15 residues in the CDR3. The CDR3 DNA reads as TGCGCCAGCAGTCCCAGGCAGGGTAGTACAGATACGCAGTATTTT. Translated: CASSPRQGSTDTQYF.

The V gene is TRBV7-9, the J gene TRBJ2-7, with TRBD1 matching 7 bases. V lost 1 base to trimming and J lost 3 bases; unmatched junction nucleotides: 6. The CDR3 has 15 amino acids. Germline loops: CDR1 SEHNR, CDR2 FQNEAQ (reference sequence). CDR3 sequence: CASSLGPGQIYEQYF. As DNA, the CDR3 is TGTGCCAGCAGCTTAGGGCCGGGACAGATCTACGAGCAGTACTTC.

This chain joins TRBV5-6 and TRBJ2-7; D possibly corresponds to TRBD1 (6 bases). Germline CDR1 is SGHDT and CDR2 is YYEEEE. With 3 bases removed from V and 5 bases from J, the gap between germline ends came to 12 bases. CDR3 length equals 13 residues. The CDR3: CASSSQGLHEQYF. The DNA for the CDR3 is TGTGCCAGCAGCTCGCAGGGGCTCCACGAGCAGTACTTC. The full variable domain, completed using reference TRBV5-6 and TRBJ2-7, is DAGVTQSPTHLIKTRGQQVTLRCSPKSGHDTVSWYQQALGQGPQFIFQYYEEEERQRGNFPDRFSGHQFPNYSSELNVNALLLGDSALYLCASSSQGLHEQYFGPGTRLTVT.

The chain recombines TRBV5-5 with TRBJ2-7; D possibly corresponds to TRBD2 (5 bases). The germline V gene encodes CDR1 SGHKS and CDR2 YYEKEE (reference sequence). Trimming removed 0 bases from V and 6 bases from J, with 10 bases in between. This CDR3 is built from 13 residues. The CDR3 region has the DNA TGTGCCAGCAGCTTGGCCTATGGAGGCGAGCAGTACTTC. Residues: CASSLAYGGEQYF.

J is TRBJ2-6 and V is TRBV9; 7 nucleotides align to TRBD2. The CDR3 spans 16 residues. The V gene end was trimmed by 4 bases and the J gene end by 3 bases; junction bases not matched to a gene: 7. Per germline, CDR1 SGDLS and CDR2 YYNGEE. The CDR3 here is CASSLGGGVGANVLTF. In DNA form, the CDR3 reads TGTGCCAGCAGCCTCGGCGGGGGTGTTGGGGCCAACGTCCTGACTTTC.

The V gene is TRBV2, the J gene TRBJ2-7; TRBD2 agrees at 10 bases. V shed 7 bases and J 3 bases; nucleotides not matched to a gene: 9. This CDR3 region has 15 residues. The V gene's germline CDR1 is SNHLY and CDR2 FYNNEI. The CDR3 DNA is TGTGCCAGCACCGAAAGCGGGGGGGCGTTCTACGAGCAGTACTTC. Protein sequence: CASTESGGAFYEQYF.